One and the same sample provided the 27 T cell receptor beta chains below, sequenced in a study of lymphopenia after photon versus proton radiotherapy. The assay was immunoSEQ multiplex PCR, and TCRdb's table has in-frame clones only and misses some. The table records 77,000 or so clones, approximately 82% of them present only once. Specimen: peripheral blood, collected from a patient treated with proton-based radiotherapy. The source of these receptors is a man in his sixties with pancreatic cancer.

The chain has TRBV29-1 and TRBJ2-7; D is undetermined. Germline V gene lookup returns CDR1 SQVTM and CDR2 ANQGSEA. V dropped 7 bases and J dropped 0 bases, with 19 bases sitting between them. This CDR3 region has 15 residues. The CDR3 reads CSGSWVQISSYEQYF. DNA of the CDR3: TGCAGCGGAAGTTGGGTCCAGATTAGCTCCTACGAGCAGTACTTC.

CDR3 amino acids: CASSPRSGTTSYEQYF. CDR3 sequence (DNA): TGTGCCAGCAGCCCCCGTAGCGGGACCACCTCCTACGAGCAGTACTTC. The rearrangement links TRBV5-4 to TRBJ2-7; 8 bases fit TRBD2. The J segment lost 0 bases and the V segment lost 4 bases, leaving 9 bases of the junction unmatched. The CDR3 is 16 amino acids. Germline assignment: CDR1 SGHNT and CDR2 YYREEE (reference sequence).

The rearrangement uses TRBV28 and TRBJ1-1; D unclear. CDR3 length: 14 residues. Germline values: CDR1 MDHEN, CDR2 SYDVKM. Trimming removed 2 bases from V and 2 bases from J, with 9 bases in between. The CDR3 DNA reads TGTGCCAGCAGTTTAGTCATCGGTAACACTGAAGCTTTCTTT. This translates into CASSLVIGNTEAFF.

This chain connects TRBV7-8 to TRBJ2-7; D may be TRBD1 or TRBD2 (5 bases each). Trimming shortened V by 5 bases and J by 6 bases, and 20 bases separated the two germline ends. CDR3 length: 15 residues. The germline V gene has CDR1 SGHVS and CDR2 FQNEAQ. The CDR3 is CASSETGQGAGEQYF. As DNA, the CDR3 is TGTGCCAGCAGCGAGACCGGTCAGGGAGCAGGCGAGCAGTACTTC.

J is TRBJ2-7 and V is TRBV28; the match to TRBD1 covers 9 bases. With 2 bases clipped from V and 7 bases from J, the junction kept 12 bases outside the gene matches. Germline V CDR1 and CDR2: MDHEN, SYDVKM. The length of the CDR3 is 16 residues. The DNA for the CDR3 is TGTGCCAGCAGTTTACCCCCCGGGACAGGGCGCGATGAGCAGTACTTC. It translates to CASSLPPGTGRDEQYF. The whole variable domain, remainder taken from reference TRBV28 and TRBJ2-7, is DVKVTQSSRYLVKRTGEKVFLECVQDMDHENMFWYRQDPGLGLRLIYFSYDVKMKEKGDIPEGYSVSREKKERFSLILESASTNQTSMYLCASSLPPGTGRDEQYFGPGTRLTVT.

The chain is built from TRBV30 and TRBJ2-5; D is unresolved. The V gene lost 0 bases and the J gene lost 0 bases, with 5 bases spanning the gap. CDR1 GTSNPN and CDR2 SVGIG come from the germline V gene (reference sequence). CDR3 length: 13 amino acids. CDR3: CAWSVGYQETQYF. The CDR3 bases are TGTGCCTGGAGTGTGGGGTACCAAGAGACCCAGTACTTC.

The chain couples TRBV10-3 to TRBJ2-7; no definite D call. Germline V gene data show CDR1 as ENHRY and CDR2 as SYGVKD. V shed 2 bases and J shed 3 bases, with 5 bases lying between them. The CDR3 totals 12 residues. This chain's CDR3 is CAISERSYEQYF. DNA of the CDR3: TGTGCCATCAGTGAGCGTAGCTACGAGCAGTACTTC.

The chain links TRBV29-1 to TRBJ1-2, with no clear D. CDR3 length: 11 residues. V shed 7 bases and J shed 8 bases, with 14 bases lying between them. The germline CDR1 and CDR2 sequences are SQVTM and ANQGSEA. The CDR3: CSATGRGGYTF. CDR3 coding DNA: TGCAGCGCCACCGGACGAGGCGGCTACACCTTC.

V is TRBV28 and J is TRBJ1-2; weak D call: TRBD1 (6 bases). The CDR3 loop spans 12 amino acids. V gave up 5 bases and J gave up 8 bases, with 12 bases separating them. Germline V gene lookup returns CDR1 MDHEN and CDR2 SYDVKM. CDR3 coding DNA: TGTGCCAGCAGTAACAGGGTTGGAGGCTACACCTTC. Protein product: CASSNRVGGYTF.

The CDR3 here is CASNQGATGNTIYF. CDR3 sequence (DNA): TGTGCCAGCAACCAGGGGGCGACTGGAAACACCATATATTTT. The chain is built from TRBV6-1 and TRBJ1-3; 8 nucleotides match TRBD1. This CDR3 comprises 14 residues. Germline values: CDR1 MNHNS, CDR2 SASEGT. V lost 7 bases and J lost 2; bases outside the gene matches: 4.

This clone was seen just once. J is TRBJ1-1 and V is TRBV16; tentatively, D is TRBD1 (5 bases). CDR1 is KGHSY, CDR2 FQNENV, per germline. The CDR3 spans 14 residues. V was clipped by 0 bases and J by 10 bases, with 15 bases between them. The CDR3 here is CASSQSDGPRGAFF. The CDR3 bases are TGTGCCAGCAGCCAATCAGATGGCCCGAGGGGAGCTTTCTTT.

In its sample, this clone was seen a few times. J is TRBJ2-2 and V is TRBV7-3, with 10 bases matching TRBD2. Losses at the gene ends were 6 bases for V and 8 bases for J; bases not matched to a gene: 3. This CDR3 spans 13 amino acids. Germline V gene sequence: CDR1 SGHTA, CDR2 FQGTGA. CDR3 coding DNA: TGTGCCAGCAGAGCGGGAGGGTCTGGGGAGCTGTTTTTT. It codes for CASRAGGSGELFF.

V is TRBV7-3 and J is TRBJ2-3; 10 bases match TRBD1. Germline-derived CDR1 and CDR2 are SGHTA and FQGTGA. The CDR3 is made up of 16 amino acids. The trim removed 5 bases at V and 2 bases at J, leaving 7 bases unmatched. CDR3 in amino acids: CASSRTGTGVTDTQYF. The CDR3 DNA sequence: TGTGCCAGCAGCCGTACCGGGACAGGGGTCACAGATACGCAGTATTTT.

In regard to this clone: Other DNA sequences of this sample code for an identical CDR3. This rearrangement joins TRBV5-1 to TRBJ2-5, with D tentatively TRBD1 or TRBD2 (6 bases each). Germline-derived CDR1 and CDR2 are SGHRS and YFSETQ. Trimming shortened V by 2 bases and J by 1 base, and 15 bases separated the two germline ends. The CDR3 is made up of 16 amino acids. The CDR3 reads CASSFAPEGGQETQYF. The CDR3 DNA reads TGCGCCAGCAGCTTCGCGCCGGAGGGGGGCCAAGAGACCCAGTACTTC.

This clone was recorded a few times. The V gene is TRBV11-3, the J gene TRBJ2-7; TRBD1 matches at 8 bases. The germline gives CDR1 SGHNT, CDR2 YENEEA. V was clipped by 4 bases and J by 1 base; unmatched bases: 3. The CDR3 has 14 residues. Here the CDR3 reads CASSWDRRSYEQYF. Written as DNA, the CDR3 is TGTGCCAGCAGCTGGGACAGGAGATCCTACGAGCAGTACTTC. The variable domain in full, completed from reference TRBV11-3 and TRBJ2-7, reads EAGVVQSPRYKIIEKKQPVAFWCNPISGHNTLYWYLQNLGQGPELLIRYENEEAVDDSQLPKDRFSAERLKGVDSTLKIQPAELGDSAVYLCASSWDRRSYEQYFGPGTRLTVT.

The chain employs TRBV11-3 and TRBJ2-2; D gene ambiguous. The CDR3 consists of 12 residues. In germline, CDR1 is SGHNT, CDR2 YENEEA. V lost 3 bases and J 4 bases, leaving 3 bases between the germline ends. The CDR3 DNA follows: TGTGCCAGCAGCTTCAGCACCGGGGAGCTGTTTTTT. Translation gives CASSFSTGELFF.

The chain recombines TRBV10-3 with TRBJ2-1; 8 bases are shared with TRBD2. This CDR3 has 15 residues. Germline V gene sequence: CDR1 ENHRY, CDR2 SYGVKD. Trimming at V came to 3 bases and at J to 7 bases, leaving 8 bases not matched to a gene. The DNA for the CDR3 is TGTGCCATCAGTGAACCAGCGGGAGTTACGAATGAGCAGTTCTTC. It yields the protein CAISEPAGVTNEQFF.

The chain couples TRBV5-1 to TRBJ2-5; TRBD1 matches at 9 bases. CDR1 is SGHRS, CDR2 YFSETQ, per germline. With 0 bases clipped from V and 1 base from J, the junction kept 4 bases outside the gene matches. The CDR3 length is 16 residues. The CDR3 loop is CASSLGWTGVQETQYF. Here the CDR3 DNA reads TGCGCCAGCAGCTTGGGGTGGACAGGGGTCCAAGAGACCCAGTACTTC.

V gene TRBV9 combines with J gene TRBJ1-2; a weak D match, TRBD1 (5 bases). This CDR3 spans 17 amino acids. The V gene lost 2 bases and the J gene lost 6 bases, with 23 bases spanning the gap. Looked up from germline, CDR1 is SGDLS and CDR2 is YYNGEE. CDR3 sequence (DNA): TGTGCCAGCAGCGTTGGTGGTACAGGAGTACGAAACGATGGCTACACCTTC. Its protein is CASSVGGTGVRNDGYTF.

This clone was seen just once. This chain uses TRBV19 with TRBJ2-6; TRBD1 is a possible D gene (5 bases). Trimming took off 1 base at V and 0 bases at J, with 13 bases between the two ends. The germline gives CDR1 LNHDA, CDR2 SQIVND (reference sequence). The CDR3 contains 18 residues. DNA for the CDR3: TGTGCCAGTAGTATAGCGGCAGGGCGTCGCTCTGGGGCCAACGTCCTGACTTTC. It is translated as CASSIAAGRRSGANVLTF. Drawing the rest from reference TRBV19 and TRBJ2-6, the complete variable domain is DGGITQSPKYLFRKEGQNVTLSCEQNLNHDAMYWYRQDPGQGLRLIYYSQIVNDFQKGDIAEGYSVSREKKESFPLTVTSAQKNPTAFYLCASSIAAGRRSGANVLTFGAGSRLTVL.

The chain has TRBV2 and TRBJ2-7; 11 bases line up with TRBD2. The CDR3 has 16 residues. The junction had 18 bases not matched to a gene; V was cut back by 7 bases and J by 10 bases. The V gene's germline CDR1 is SNHLY and CDR2 FYNNEI. The CDR3 loop reads CASKSTGSTTSGRQYF. The CDR3 DNA reads as TGTGCCAGCAAGTCGACAGGATCAACAACTAGCGGGAGACAGTACTTC.

The chain recombines TRBV4-1 with TRBJ1-4, with D unclear. Trimming cost V 0 bases and J 3 bases, with 5 bases left between them. Germline V CDR1 and CDR2: MGHRA, YSYEKL. The CDR3 is made up of 14 amino acids. CDR3 nucleotides: TGCGCCAGCAGCCAAGAAGTCTCTAATGAAAAACTGTTTTTT. It is translated as CASSQEVSNEKLFF.

CDR3 DNA sequence: TGTGCCAGCAGTTTAAAGTTAGGAGGCTACACCTTC. The encoded protein is CASSLKLGGYTF. The V and J genes are TRBV28 and TRBJ1-2, with D uncertain. CDR3 size: 12 residues. V dropped 2 bases and J dropped 8 bases, with 9 bases sitting between them. Looked up from germline, CDR1 is MDHEN and CDR2 is SYDVKM.

The chain carries TRBV7-2 and TRBJ1-5; D is perhaps TRBD1 (6 bases). Trimming took off 5 bases at V and 0 bases at J, with 17 bases between the two ends. There are 17 residues in the CDR3. Germline V lookup: CDR1 SGHTA, CDR2 FQGNSA. The CDR3 sequence is CASSRLDSTDSNQPQHF. The DNA of the CDR3 is TGTGCCAGCAGCCGTCTGGACAGTACAGATAGCAATCAGCCCCAGCATTTT.

This clone showed up just a few times. The V and J genes are TRBV18 and TRBJ1-1, with no clear D. CDR1 KGHSH and CDR2 LQKENI come from the germline V gene. V lost 6 bases, J lost 3 bases, and 11 bases lay in between. CDR3 length: 13 amino acids. The CDR3 DNA is TGTGCCAGCTCGGCCATTCAACACACTGAAGCTTTCTTT. It specifies CASSAIQHTEAFF.

The chain carries TRBV6-1 and TRBJ2-2; D gene unclear. The V gene lost 3 bases and the J gene lost 6 bases, with 2 bases spanning the gap. CDR3 length: 11 amino acids. Germline V CDR1 and CDR2: MNHNS, SASEGT. The CDR3 coding sequence is TGTGCCAGCAGTGATCCCGGGGAGCTGTTTTTT. Its translation is CASSDPGELFF.

The gene calls are TRBV18 and TRBJ1-4; D not resolved. Germline lookup yields CDR1 KGHSH and CDR2 LQKENI. V lost 4 bases to trimming and J lost 0 bases, with 9 bases between them. The CDR3 covers 15 residues. The CDR3 region is CASSLESSTNEKLFF. In DNA, the CDR3 is TGTGCCAGCTCACTCGAGTCTTCAACTAATGAAAAACTGTTTTTT.